This T cell receptor beta chain was identified in a study of cytomegalovirus exposure and HLA in healthy donors. The study, taken as a whole, reports: Researchers counted 180 or so TCR beta chains as cytomegalovirus-associated.

The junction had 10 bases not matched to a gene; V was cut back by 6 bases and J by 6 bases. CDR1 is LNHDA and CDR2 is SQIVND in the germline V gene (reference sequence). The CDR3 loop spans 15 amino acids. Concerning this clone: The antigen is not known.

13 Jbeta primers and 60 Vbeta primers were used for the PCR. Using immunoSEQ multiplex PCR, the repertoire was profiled, and TCRdb retains in-frame clones only, with some absent. Of about 77,000 clones in the sample, 78% are singletons; the top ten hold 3.5% to 5.5%. The rearrangement links TRBV19 to TRBJ2-3; 9 bases match TRBD2. The receptor's source is a man in his forties in good health and CMV-seronegative. The sequenced sample was PBMCs. The CDR3 sequence: CASRTTSGPLDTQYF. The CDR3 DNA reads as TGTGCCAGTAGAACGACTAGCGGTCCGTTGGATACGCAGTATTTT. The full variable domain, rest sourced from reference TRBV19 and TRBJ2-3, is DGGITQSPKYLFRKEGQNVTLSCEQNLNHDAMYWYRQDPGQGLRLIYYSQIVNDFQKGDIAEGYSVSREKKESFPLTVTSAQKNPTAFYLCASRTTSGPLDTQYFGPGTRLTVL.